Listed below are T cell receptor beta chains from one sample, sequenced in a study of T cell responses to AZD1222 COVID-19 vaccine. Assay: immunoSEQ multiplex PCR; the TCRdb copy retains only in-frame clones and omits some. The sample consists of 90,000 to 95,000 clones, around nine tenths of them appearing once. Sequences were derived from peripheral blood, sampled on day 0 of AZD1222 vaccination. The receptors derive from an adult in good health. Both conserved end residues are part of each CDR3. D genes are given only for firm matches. Clone size, where shown, is once, few, many, or a class for clones that have expanded.

J gene: TRBJ1-4; clone size: .; D gene: .; V gene: TRBV9; CDR3 protein: CASSVAPGEKLFF; CDR3 DNA: TGTGCCAGCAGCGTGGCTCCAGGTGAAAAACTGTTTTTT
J gene: TRBJ1-2; clone size: .; D gene: .; V gene: TRBV7-3; CDR3 protein: CASSLQGQANYGYTF; CDR3 DNA: TGTGCCAGCAGCTTACAGGGACAAGCTAACTATGGCTACACCTTC
J gene: TRBJ1-5; clone size: .; D gene: TRBD1; V gene: TRBV10-3; CDR3 protein: CAISEGQGFDQPQHF; CDR3 DNA: TGTGCCATCAGTGAGGGACAGGGGTTTGATCAGCCCCAGCATTTT
J gene: TRBJ1-3; clone size: .; D gene: TRBD1; V gene: TRBV6-5; CDR3 protein: CASSYSRTGDGNTIYF; CDR3 DNA: TGTGCCAGCAGTTACTCGAGGACAGGGGACGGAAACACCATATATTTT
J gene: TRBJ2-7; clone size: .; D gene: TRBD1; V gene: TRBV29-1; CDR3 protein: CSVEEDAGGYEQYF; CDR3 DNA: TGCAGCGTTGAGGAGGATGCAGGGGGCTACGAGCAGTACTTC
J gene: TRBJ1-4; clone size: once; D gene: TRBD1; V gene: TRBV19; CDR3 protein: CASSTVTGGNEKLFF; CDR3 DNA: TGTGCCAGTAGCACCGTCACAGGGGGCAATGAAAAACTGTTTTTT
J gene: TRBJ1-5; clone size: .; D gene: .; V gene: TRBV10-1; CDR3 protein: CASSESKGKLNSNQPQHF; CDR3 DNA: TGCGCCAGCAGTGAGTCTAAAGGAAAACTCAATAGCAATCAGCCCCAGCATTTT
J gene: TRBJ1-5; clone size: few; D gene: .; V gene: TRBV7-8; CDR3 protein: CASSPGHGGSNQPQHF; CDR3 DNA: TGTGCCAGCAGCCCAGGCCACGGGGGGAGCAATCAGCCCCAGCATTTT
J gene: TRBJ1-4; clone size: .; D gene: .; V gene: TRBV9; CDR3 protein: CASSAGPTEKLFF; CDR3 DNA: TGTGCCAGCAGCGCGGGGCCAACCGAAAAACTGTTTTTT
J gene: TRBJ2-1; clone size: .; D gene: .; V gene: TRBV27; CDR3 protein: CASRAHSLYNEQFF; CDR3 DNA: TGTGCCAGCCGGGCACACTCCCTCTACAATGAGCAGTTCTTC
J gene: TRBJ1-2; clone size: .; D gene: .; V gene: TRBV6-4; CDR3 protein: CASLPPGDGYGYTF; CDR3 DNA: TGTGCCAGCCTCCCCCCAGGGGACGGCTATGGCTACACCTTC
J gene: TRBJ1-1; clone size: .; D gene: .; V gene: TRBV6-1; CDR3 protein: CASSDGFRTTEAFF; CDR3 DNA: TGTGCCAGCAGTGACGGGTTTCGAACAACTGAAGCTTTCTTT
J gene: TRBJ2-1; clone size: .; D gene: .; V gene: TRBV3-1/TRBV3-2; CDR3 protein: CASSPPGVAEYNEQFF; CDR3 DNA: TGTGCCAGCAGCCCTCCGGGGGTAGCGGAGTACAATGAGCAGTTCTTC
J gene: TRBJ1-6; clone size: .; D gene: .; V gene: TRBV5-1; CDR3 protein: CASSLGGYNSPLHF; CDR3 DNA: TGCGCCAGCAGCTTGGGGGGCTATAATTCACCCCTCCACTTT
J gene: TRBJ2-7; clone size: .; D gene: TRBD2; V gene: TRBV11-1; CDR3 protein: CASSLPSGASYEQYF; CDR3 DNA: TGTGCCAGCAGCTTACCTAGCGGGGCCTCCTACGAGCAGTACTTC
J gene: TRBJ2-1; clone size: .; D gene: .; V gene: TRBV18; CDR3 protein: CASSFGLSYNEQFF; CDR3 DNA: TGTGCCAGCTCATTTGGACTCTCCTACAATGAGCAGTTCTTC
J gene: TRBJ1-2; clone size: .; D gene: .; V gene: TRBV3-1/TRBV3-2; CDR3 protein: CASKGRNYGYTF; CDR3 DNA: TGTGCCAGCAAGGGTAGGAACTATGGCTACACCTTC
J gene: TRBJ1-2; clone size: .; D gene: .; V gene: TRBV5-1; CDR3 protein: CASSDLGGNGYTF; CDR3 DNA: TGCGCCAGCAGCGACCTCGGGGGCAATGGCTACACCTTC
J gene: TRBJ1-2; clone size: .; D gene: .; V gene: TRBV4-1; CDR3 protein: CASSQVSGSYGYTF; CDR3 DNA: TGCGCCAGCAGCCAAGTGTCCGGTTCCTATGGCTACACCTTC
J gene: TRBJ1-4; clone size: .; D gene: TRBD1; V gene: TRBV20-1; CDR3 protein: CSASRTGLTEKLFF; CDR3 DNA: TGCAGTGCTAGTAGGACAGGGCTTACTGAAAAACTGTTTTTT
J gene: TRBJ1-6; clone size: .; D gene: .; V gene: TRBV5-6; CDR3 protein: CASNRLNNSPLHF; CDR3 DNA: TGTGCCAGCAACAGGTTAAATAATTCACCCCTCCACTTT
J gene: TRBJ1-4; clone size: .; D gene: .; V gene: TRBV18; CDR3 protein: CASSGSPGANEKLFF; CDR3 DNA: TGTGCCAGCTCCGGCAGCCCGGGGGCTAATGAAAAACTGTTTTTT
J gene: TRBJ2-2; clone size: .; D gene: TRBD2; V gene: TRBV4-1; CDR3 protein: CASSPLAGGGTGELFF; CDR3 DNA: TGCGCCAGCAGCCCTCTAGCGGGAGGAGGAACCGGGGAGCTGTTTTTT
J gene: TRBJ1-1; clone size: .; D gene: .; V gene: TRBV5-1; CDR3 protein: CASRLMTGGTEAFF; CDR3 DNA: TGCGCCAGCAGGCTGATGACGGGGGGGACTGAAGCTTTCTTT
J gene: TRBJ2-5; clone size: .; D gene: .; V gene: TRBV2; CDR3 protein: CASSSGETQYF; CDR3 DNA: TGTGCCAGCAGTTCGGGAGAGACCCAGTACTTC
J gene: TRBJ2-2; clone size: .; D gene: TRBD1; V gene: TRBV7-2; CDR3 protein: CASSLRAGTGNTGELFF; CDR3 DNA: TGTGCCAGCAGCTTGAGAGCCGGGACAGGGAACACCGGGGAGCTGTTTTTT
J gene: TRBJ1-2; clone size: .; D gene: TRBD1; V gene: TRBV6-5; CDR3 protein: CASSYSRGTGFSGYTF; CDR3 DNA: TGTGCCAGCAGTTACAGCCGCGGGACAGGGTTCTCTGGCTACACCTTC